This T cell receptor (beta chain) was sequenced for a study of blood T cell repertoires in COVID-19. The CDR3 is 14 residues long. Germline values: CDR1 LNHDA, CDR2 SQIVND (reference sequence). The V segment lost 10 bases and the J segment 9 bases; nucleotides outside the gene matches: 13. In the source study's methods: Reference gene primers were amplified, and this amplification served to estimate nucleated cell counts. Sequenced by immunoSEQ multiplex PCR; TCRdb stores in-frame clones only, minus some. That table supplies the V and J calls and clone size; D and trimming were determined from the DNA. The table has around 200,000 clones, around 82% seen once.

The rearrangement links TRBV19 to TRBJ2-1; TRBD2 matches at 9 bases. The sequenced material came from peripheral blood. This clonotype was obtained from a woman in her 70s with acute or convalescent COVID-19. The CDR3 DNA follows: TGTGCCACCTCGGTGGCGGGGGGGGATAGTGAGCAGTTCTTC. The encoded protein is CATSVAGGDSEQFF.